The present TCR beta chain was sequenced within a study of T-cell memory formation after mild COVID-19. This clonotype occurred a few times. Germline V gene sequence: CDR1 MNHEY, CDR2 SMNVEV (reference sequence). This CDR3 is built from 13 residues. V shed 6 bases and J shed 6 bases, with 15 bases lying between them. cDNA libraries for TCR alpha and TCR beta, carrying sample barcodes and UMIs, came from 5'RACE with constant-segment primers. One entry per CDR3 protein results from TCRdb running MiXCR on the 5' RACE reads. This table holds about 560,000 distinct CDR3 sequences, over 15% found once. The V gene is TRBV27, the J gene TRBJ2-7; D may correspond to TRBD1 or TRBD2 (5 bases each). The sample taken for sequencing was PBMCs or a T cell subset sorted from them (not recorded which). This clonotype was sampled from an adult woman who had mild COVID-19 (a few samples of this study predate the infection). Cell type and time point are not known. For the CDR3, the DNA is TGTGCCAGCAGCTCCTATACTGGGGGCGAGCAGTACTTC. Translating gives CASSSYTGGEQYF.